This TCR beta chain was recorded in a study of blood T cells in healthy people across ages. The use of a sample-barcoded 5' primer and a J-beta primer mix characterized a second PCR of about 7 to 12 cycles. TCRdb reprocessed the 5' RACE reads with MiXCR, giving one entry per CDR3 protein. This sample carries hundreds of thousands of distinct CDR3 sequences, 49% of them seen once, and the ten largest clones take roughly 34%. In its sample, this clonotype was seen a few times. The CDR3 has 15 amino acids. Losses at the gene ends were 6 bases for V and 5 bases for J; bases not matched to a gene: 8. Germline CDR1 and CDR2: SGHTA and FQGTGA.

The V call is TRBV7-3, the J call TRBJ2-1, with 9 bases matching TRBD1. Sequencing used blood. The receptor's source is an older woman in good health. Here the CDR3 DNA reads TGTGCCAGCAGGATAGGGACAGGGTGGGACAATGAGCAGTTCTTC. Residues: CASRIGTGWDNEQFF.